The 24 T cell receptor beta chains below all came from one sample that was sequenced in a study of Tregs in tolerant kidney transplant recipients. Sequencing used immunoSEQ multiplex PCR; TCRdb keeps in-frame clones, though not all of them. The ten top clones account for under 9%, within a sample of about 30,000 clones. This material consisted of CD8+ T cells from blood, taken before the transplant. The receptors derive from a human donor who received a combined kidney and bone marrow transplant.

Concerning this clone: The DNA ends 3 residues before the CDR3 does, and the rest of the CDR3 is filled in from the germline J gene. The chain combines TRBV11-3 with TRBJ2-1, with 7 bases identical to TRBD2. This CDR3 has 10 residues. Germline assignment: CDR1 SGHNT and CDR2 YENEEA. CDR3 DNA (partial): TGTCGGCTAGCGGCCCATGAG. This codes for CRLAAHE. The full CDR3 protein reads CRLAAHEQFF.

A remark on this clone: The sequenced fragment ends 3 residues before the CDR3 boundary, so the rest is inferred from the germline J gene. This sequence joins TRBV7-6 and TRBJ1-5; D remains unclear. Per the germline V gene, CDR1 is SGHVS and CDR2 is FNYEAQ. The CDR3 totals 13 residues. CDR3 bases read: TGTGCCAGCAGCTTAGGCGGTGAGGCTCCC. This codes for CASSLGGEAP. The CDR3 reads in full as CASSLGGEAPQHF.

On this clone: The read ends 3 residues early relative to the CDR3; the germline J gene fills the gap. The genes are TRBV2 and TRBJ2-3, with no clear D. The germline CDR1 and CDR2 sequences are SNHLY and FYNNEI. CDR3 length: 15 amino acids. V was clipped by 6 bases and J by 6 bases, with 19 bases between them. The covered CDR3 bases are TGTGCCAGCAGACTACAAGGATCAGCATTGGATACG. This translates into CASRLQGSALDT. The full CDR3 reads CASRLQGSALDTQYF.

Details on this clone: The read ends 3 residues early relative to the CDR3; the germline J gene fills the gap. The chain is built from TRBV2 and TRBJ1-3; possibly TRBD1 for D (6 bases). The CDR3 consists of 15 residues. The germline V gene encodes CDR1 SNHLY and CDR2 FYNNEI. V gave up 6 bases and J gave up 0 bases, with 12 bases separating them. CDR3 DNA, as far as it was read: TGTGCCAGCAGGGACCCAGGGGACTCTGGAAACACC. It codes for CASRDPGDSGNT. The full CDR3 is CASRDPGDSGNTIYF.

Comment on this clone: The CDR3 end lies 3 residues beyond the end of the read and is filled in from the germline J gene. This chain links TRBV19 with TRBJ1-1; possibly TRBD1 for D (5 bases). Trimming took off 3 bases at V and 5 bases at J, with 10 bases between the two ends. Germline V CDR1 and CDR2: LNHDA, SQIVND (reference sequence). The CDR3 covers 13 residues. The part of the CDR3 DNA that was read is TGTGCCAGTAGTATCCCAGGGCTAACTGAA. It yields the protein CASSIPGLTE. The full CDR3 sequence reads CASSIPGLTEAFF.

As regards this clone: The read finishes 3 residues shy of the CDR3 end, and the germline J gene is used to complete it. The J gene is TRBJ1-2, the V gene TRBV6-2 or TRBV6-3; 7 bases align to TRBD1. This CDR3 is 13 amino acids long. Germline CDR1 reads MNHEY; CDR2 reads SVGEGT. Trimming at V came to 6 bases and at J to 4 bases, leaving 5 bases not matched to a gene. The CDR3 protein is CASSPGQFYGYTF. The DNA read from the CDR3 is TGTGCCAGCAGCCCGGGACAGTTCTATGGC.

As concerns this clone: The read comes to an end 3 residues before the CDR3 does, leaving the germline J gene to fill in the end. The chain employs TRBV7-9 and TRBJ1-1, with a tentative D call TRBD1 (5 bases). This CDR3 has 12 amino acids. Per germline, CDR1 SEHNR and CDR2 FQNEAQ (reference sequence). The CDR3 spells CASSLVGREAFF. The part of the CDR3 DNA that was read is TGTGCCAGCAGCTTAGTGGGGCGGGAA.

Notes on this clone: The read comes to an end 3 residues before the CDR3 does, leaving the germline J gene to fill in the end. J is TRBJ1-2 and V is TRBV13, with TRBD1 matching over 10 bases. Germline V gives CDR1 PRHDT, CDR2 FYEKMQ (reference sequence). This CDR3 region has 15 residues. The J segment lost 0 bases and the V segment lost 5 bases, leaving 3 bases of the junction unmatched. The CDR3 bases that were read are TGTGCCAGCAGCCCCGGGACAGGGGCTAACTATGGC. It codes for CASSPGTGANYG. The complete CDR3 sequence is CASSPGTGANYGYTF. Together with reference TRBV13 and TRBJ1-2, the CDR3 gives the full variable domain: AAGVIQSPRHLIKEKRETATLKCYPIPRHDTVYWYQQGPGQDPQFLISFYEKMQSDKGSIPDRFSAQQFSDYHSELNMSSLELGDSALYFCASSPGTGANYGYTFGSGTRLTVV.

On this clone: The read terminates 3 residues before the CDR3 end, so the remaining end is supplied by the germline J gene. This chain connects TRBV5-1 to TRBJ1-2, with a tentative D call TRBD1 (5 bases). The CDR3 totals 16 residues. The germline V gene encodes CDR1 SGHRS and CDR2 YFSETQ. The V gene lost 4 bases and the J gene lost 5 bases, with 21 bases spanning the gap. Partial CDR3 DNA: TGCGCCAGCAGCCCGGAGGCGGGGGGACCCGATTATGGC. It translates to CASSPEAGGPDYG. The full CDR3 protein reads CASSPEAGGPDYGYTF.

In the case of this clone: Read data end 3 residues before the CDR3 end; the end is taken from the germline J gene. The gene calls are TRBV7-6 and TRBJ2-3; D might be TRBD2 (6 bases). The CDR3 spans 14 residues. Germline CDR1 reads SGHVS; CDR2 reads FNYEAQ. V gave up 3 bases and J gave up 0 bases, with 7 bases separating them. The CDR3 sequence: CASSFGTSTDTQYF. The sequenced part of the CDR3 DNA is TGTGCCAGCAGCTTTGGGACTAGCACAGATACG.

The DNA read from the CDR3 is TGCAGTGCGGCCCAGACAGGGGCGGTCACAGATACG. Translating gives CSAAQTGAVTDT. The entire CDR3 protein reads CSAAQTGAVTDTQYF. V is TRBV20-1 and J is TRBJ2-3; 8 nucleotides line up with TRBD1. The read gets to within 3 residues of the CDR3 end, and the germline J gene fills in the rest. CDR1 and CDR2 (germline): DFQATT, SNEGSKA (reference sequence). The CDR3 has 15 amino acids. The J segment lost 2 bases and the V segment lost 6 bases, leaving 10 bases of the junction unmatched.

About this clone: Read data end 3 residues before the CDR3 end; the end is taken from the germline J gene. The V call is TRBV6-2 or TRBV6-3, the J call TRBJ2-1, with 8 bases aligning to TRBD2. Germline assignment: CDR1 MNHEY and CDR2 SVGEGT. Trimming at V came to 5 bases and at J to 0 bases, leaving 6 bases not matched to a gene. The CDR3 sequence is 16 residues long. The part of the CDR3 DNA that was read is TGTGCCAGCAGTCATCTAGCGGGCCTCTCCTACAATGAG. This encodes CASSHLAGLSYNE. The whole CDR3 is CASSHLAGLSYNEQFF.

The CDR3 loop is CASSLELRGRDNEQFF. The sequenced CDR3 bases are TGTGCCAGCAGCTTAGAGTTACGCGGGAGGGACAATGAG. The chain has TRBV7-6 and TRBJ2-1; 9 nucleotides agree with TRBD2. The sequence runs out 3 residues before the end of the CDR3; the remainder is reconstructed from the germline J gene. CDR1 SGHVS and CDR2 FNYEAQ come from the germline V gene. Germline trimming cut 1 base from V and 5 bases from J; bases unmatched to any gene: 6. The CDR3 loop spans 16 amino acids.

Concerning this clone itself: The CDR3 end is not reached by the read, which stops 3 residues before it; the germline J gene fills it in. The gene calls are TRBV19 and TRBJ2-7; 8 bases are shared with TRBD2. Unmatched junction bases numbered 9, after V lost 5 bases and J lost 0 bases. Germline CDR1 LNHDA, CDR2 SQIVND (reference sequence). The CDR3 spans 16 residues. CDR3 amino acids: CASSFLGGRNSYEQYF. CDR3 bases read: TGTGCCAGTAGTTTCCTCGGCGGGAGGAACTCCTACGAG.

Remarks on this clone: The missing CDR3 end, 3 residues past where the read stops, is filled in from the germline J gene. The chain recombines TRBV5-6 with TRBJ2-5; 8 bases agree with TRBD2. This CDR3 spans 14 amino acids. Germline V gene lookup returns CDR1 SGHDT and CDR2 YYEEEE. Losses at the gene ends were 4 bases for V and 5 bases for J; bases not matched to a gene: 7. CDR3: CASSGSGAGETQYF. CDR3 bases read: TGTGCCAGCAGCGGTAGCGGGGCGGGGGAGACC.

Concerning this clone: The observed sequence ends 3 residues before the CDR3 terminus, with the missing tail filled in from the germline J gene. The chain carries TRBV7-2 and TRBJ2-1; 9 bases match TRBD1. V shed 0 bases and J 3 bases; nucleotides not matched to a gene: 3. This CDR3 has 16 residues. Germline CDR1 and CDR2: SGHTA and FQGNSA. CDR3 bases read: TGTGCCAGCAGCTTAGCGGGACAGGGCTACTACAATGAG. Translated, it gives CASSLAGQGYYNE. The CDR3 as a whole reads CASSLAGQGYYNEQFF.

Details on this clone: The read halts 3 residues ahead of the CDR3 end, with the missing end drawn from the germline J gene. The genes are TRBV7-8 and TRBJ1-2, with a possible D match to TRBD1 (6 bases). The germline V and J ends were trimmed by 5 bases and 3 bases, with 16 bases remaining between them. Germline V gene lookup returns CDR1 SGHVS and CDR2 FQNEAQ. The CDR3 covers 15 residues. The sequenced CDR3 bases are TGTGCCAGCAGCCGTCAGGGGAAGGTAGACTATGGC. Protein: CASSRQGKVDYG. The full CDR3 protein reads CASSRQGKVDYGYTF.

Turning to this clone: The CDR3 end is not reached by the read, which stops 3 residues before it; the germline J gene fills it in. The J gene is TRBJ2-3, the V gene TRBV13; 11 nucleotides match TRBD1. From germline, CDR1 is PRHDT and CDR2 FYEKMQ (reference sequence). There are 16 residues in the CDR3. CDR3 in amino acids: CASSYTSGQGARTQYF. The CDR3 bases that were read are TGTGCCAGCAGCTACACTAGTGGACAGGGGGCGAGGACG.

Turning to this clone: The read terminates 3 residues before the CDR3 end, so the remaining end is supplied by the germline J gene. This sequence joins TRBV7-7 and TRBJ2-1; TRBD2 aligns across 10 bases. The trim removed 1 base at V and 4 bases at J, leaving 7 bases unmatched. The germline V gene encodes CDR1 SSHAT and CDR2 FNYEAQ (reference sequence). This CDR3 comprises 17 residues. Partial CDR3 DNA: TGTGCCAGCAGCTTAGACCCAGGGACTAGCGTATACAATGAG. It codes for CASSLDPGTSVYNE. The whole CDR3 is CASSLDPGTSVYNEQFF.

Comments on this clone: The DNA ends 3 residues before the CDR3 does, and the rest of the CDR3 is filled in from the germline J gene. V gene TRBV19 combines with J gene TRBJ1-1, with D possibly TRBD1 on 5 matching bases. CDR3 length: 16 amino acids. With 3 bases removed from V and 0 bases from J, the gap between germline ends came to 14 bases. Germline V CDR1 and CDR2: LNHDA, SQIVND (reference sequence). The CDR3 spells CASSMLPGGLNTEAFF. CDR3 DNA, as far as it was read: TGTGCCAGTAGTATGCTCCCCGGGGGTTTGAACACTGAA.

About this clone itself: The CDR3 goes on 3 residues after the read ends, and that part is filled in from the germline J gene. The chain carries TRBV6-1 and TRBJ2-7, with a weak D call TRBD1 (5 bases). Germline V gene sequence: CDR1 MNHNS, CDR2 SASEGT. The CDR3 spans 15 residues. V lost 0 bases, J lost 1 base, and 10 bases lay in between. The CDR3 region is CASSEAPGISYEQYF. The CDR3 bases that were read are TGTGCCAGCAGTGAAGCGCCAGGGATTTCCTACGAG.

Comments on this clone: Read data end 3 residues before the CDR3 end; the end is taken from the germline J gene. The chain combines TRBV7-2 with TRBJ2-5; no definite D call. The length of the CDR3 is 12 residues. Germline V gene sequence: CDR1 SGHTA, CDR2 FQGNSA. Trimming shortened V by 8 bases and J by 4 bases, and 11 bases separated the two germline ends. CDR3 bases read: TGTGCCAGCTCGGGTATCCGAGAGACC. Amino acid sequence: CASSGIRET. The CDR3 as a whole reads CASSGIRETQYF.

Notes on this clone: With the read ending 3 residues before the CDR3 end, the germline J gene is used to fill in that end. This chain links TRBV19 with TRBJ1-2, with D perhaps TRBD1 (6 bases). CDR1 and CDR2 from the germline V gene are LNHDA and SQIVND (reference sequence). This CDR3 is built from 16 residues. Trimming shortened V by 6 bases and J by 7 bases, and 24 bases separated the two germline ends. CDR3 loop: CASSPSLSSGVGGYTF. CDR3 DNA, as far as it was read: TGTGCCAGTAGCCCTTCGTTGAGTTCAGGGGTTGGTGGC. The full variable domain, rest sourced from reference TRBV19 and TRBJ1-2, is DGGITQSPKYLFRKEGQNVTLSCEQNLNHDAMYWYRQDPGQGLRLIYYSQIVNDFQKGDIAEGYSVSREKKESFPLTVTSAQKNPTAFYLCASSPSLSSGVGGYTFGSGTRLTVV.

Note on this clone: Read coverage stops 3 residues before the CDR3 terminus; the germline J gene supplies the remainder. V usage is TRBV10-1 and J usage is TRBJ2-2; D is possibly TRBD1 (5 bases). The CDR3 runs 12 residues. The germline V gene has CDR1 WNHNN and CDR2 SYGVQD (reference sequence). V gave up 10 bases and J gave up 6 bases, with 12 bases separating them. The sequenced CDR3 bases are TGCGCCATCCTCAGGGCCCCCGGGGAG. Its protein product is CAILRAPGE. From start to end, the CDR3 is CAILRAPGELFF.